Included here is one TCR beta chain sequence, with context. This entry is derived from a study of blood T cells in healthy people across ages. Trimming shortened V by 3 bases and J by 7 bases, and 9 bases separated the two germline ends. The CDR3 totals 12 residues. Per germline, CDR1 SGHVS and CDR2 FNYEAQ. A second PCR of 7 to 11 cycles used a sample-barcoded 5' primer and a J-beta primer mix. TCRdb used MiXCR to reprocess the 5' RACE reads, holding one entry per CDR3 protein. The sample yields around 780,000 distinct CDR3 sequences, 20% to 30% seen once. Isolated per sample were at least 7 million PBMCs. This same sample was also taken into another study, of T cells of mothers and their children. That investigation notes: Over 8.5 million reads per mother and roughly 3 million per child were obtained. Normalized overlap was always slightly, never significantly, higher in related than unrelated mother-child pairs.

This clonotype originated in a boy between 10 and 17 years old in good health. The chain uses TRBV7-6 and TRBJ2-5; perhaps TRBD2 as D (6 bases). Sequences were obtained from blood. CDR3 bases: TGTGCCAGCAGCTTCCTCGGGGGGACCCAGTACTTC. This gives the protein CASSFLGGTQYF.